Shown below are 8 T cell receptor beta chains from a single sample sequenced in a study of CD8 T cells in Susac syndrome. RNA was extracted with the RNeasy kit, and a quantity of roughly 0.5 to 1 ug was reverse transcribed using random hexamers. TCRdb processed the immunoSEQ multiplex PCR reads anew with MiXCR; each CDR3 protein has one entry. The sample records some 180,000 distinct CDR3 sequences, around nine tenths being singletons. Specimen: CD4+ T cells from PBMCs. The receptors stem from a human donor with Susac syndrome.

The rearrangement uses TRBV20-1 and TRBJ2-7; the D gene is possibly TRBD1 (7 bases). The CDR3 has 16 amino acids. Trimming shortened V by 2 bases and J by 0 bases, and 17 bases separated the two germline ends. Germline V gives CDR1 DFQATT, CDR2 SNEGSKA (reference sequence). CDR3 amino acids: CSARPHRQGLSYEQYF. The DNA of the CDR3 is TGCAGTGCTAGACCTCATCGACAGGGACTCTCCTACGAGCAGTACTTC.

The rearrangement joins TRBV20-1 to TRBJ2-7, with 7 bases matching TRBD1. V dropped 0 bases and J dropped 0; count of bases not matched to a gene: 2. Germline loops: CDR1 DFQATT, CDR2 SNEGSKA (reference sequence). There are 14 residues in the CDR3. The DNA for the CDR3 is TGCAGTGCTAGAGATGACAGGGCCTCCTACGAGCAGTACTTC. Protein sequence: CSARDDRASYEQYF.

The chain couples TRBV3-1 to TRBJ1-2, with 9 bases identical to TRBD1. Trimming removed 5 bases from V and 12 bases from J; junction bases left unmatched: 7. The CDR3 covers 12 residues. Looked up from germline, CDR1 is LGHDT and CDR2 is YNNKEL (reference sequence). The CDR3 DNA reads TGTGCCAGCAGCGAGTCGACAGGGGGGAACACCTTC. Amino acid sequence: CASSESTGGNTF.

The rearrangement links TRBV30 to TRBJ1-1; weak D call: TRBD1 (6 bases). This CDR3 contains 15 residues. V lost 3 bases and J lost 1, with 15 bases in between. CDR1 is GTSNPN and CDR2 is SVGIG in the germline V gene (reference sequence). CDR3: CAWSIAGVGNTEAFF. For the CDR3, the DNA is TGTGCCTGGAGCATCGCAGGGGTGGGGAACACTGAAGCTTTCTTT.

The chain couples TRBV7-9 to TRBJ1-2; D might be TRBD1 (5 bases). The germline V and J ends were trimmed by 3 bases and 1 base, with 9 bases remaining between them. CDR3 length: 14 amino acids. Per germline, CDR1 SEHNR and CDR2 FQNEAQ (reference sequence). This chain's CDR3 is CASSLGTDNYGYTF. In DNA, the CDR3 is TGTGCCAGCAGCTTGGGGACTGATAACTATGGCTACACCTTC.

This clonotype was recorded only once. The chain joins TRBV27 to TRBJ1-1; the D gene is possibly TRBD1 (5 bases). The CDR3 runs 11 residues. V dropped 2 bases and J dropped 11 bases, with 9 bases sitting between them. Germline-derived CDR1 and CDR2 are MNHEY and SMNVEV (reference sequence). CDR3 amino acids: CASSLGARAFF. The CDR3 nucleotides are TGTGCCAGCAGTTTAGGGGCGCGGGCTTTCTTT.

This sequence joins TRBV7-9 and TRBJ1-2, with TRBD1 identical over 9 bases. The trim removed 3 bases at V and 4 bases at J, leaving 6 bases unmatched. This CDR3 has 15 residues. CDR1 is SEHNR, CDR2 FQNEAQ, per germline (reference sequence). CDR3 sequence: CASSFDRGIFYGYTF. DNA for the CDR3: TGTGCCAGCAGCTTCGACAGGGGGATCTTCTATGGCTACACCTTC.

The V and J genes are TRBV5-1 and TRBJ2-2; TRBD1 agrees at 7 bases. This CDR3 comprises 14 residues. V lost 3 bases, J lost 7 bases, and 6 bases stayed unmatched. Germline V gene data show CDR1 as SGHRS and CDR2 as YFSETQ. Here the CDR3 DNA reads TGCGCCAGCAGCTCGGGACAGCCGGGCGGGGAGCTGTTTTTT. It specifies CASSSGQPGGELFF. The full variable domain, its missing parts supplied by reference TRBV5-1 and TRBJ2-2, is KAGVTQTPRYLIKTRGQQVTLSCSPISGHRSVSWYQQTPGQGLQFLFEYFSETQRNKGNFPGRFSGRQFSNSRSEMNVSTLELGDSALYLCASSSGQPGGELFFGEGSRLTVL.